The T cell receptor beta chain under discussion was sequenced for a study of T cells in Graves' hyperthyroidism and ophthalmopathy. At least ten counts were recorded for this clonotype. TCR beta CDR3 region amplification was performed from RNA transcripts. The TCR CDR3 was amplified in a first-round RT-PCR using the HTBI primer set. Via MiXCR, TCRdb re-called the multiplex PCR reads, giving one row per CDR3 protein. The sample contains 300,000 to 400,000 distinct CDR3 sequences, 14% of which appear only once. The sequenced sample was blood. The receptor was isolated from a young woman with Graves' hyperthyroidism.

In nucleotides, the CDR3 is TGTGCCAGCAGCGAAAAAGGTTGGGGGCTAGGAGACACCGGGGAGCTGTTTTTT. Translation gives CASSEKGWGLGDTGELFF. V and J are TRBV2 and TRBJ2-2, with a tentative D call TRBD1 (6 bases). V was shortened by 6 bases and J by 3 bases, with 23 bases between the two germline ends. The CDR3 is made up of 18 amino acids. Germline V gene lookup returns CDR1 SNHLY and CDR2 FYNNEI.